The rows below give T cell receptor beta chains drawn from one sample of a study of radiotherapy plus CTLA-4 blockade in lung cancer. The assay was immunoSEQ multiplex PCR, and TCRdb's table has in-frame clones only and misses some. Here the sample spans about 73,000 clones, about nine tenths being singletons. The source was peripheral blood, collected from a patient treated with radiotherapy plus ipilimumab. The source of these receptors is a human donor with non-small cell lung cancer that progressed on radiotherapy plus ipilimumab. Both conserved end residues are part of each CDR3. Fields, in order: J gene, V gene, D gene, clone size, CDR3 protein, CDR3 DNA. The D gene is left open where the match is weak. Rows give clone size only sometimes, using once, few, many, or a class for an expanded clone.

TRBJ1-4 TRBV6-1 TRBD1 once CASSETGTVNEKLFF TGTGCCAGCAGTGAGACCGGGACAGTTAATGAAAAACTGTTTTTT
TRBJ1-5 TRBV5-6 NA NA CASSSGTGVQPQHF TGTGCCAGCAGTTCCGGGACGGGGGTACAGCCCCAGCATTTT
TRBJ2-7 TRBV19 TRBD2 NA CASSGRTGGEQYF TGTGCCAGTAGTGGGAGAACGGGAGGTGAGCAGTACTTC
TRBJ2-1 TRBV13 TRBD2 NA CASSQIASGWSNEQFF TGTGCCAGCAGCCAAATCGCTAGCGGGTGGAGCAATGAGCAGTTCTTC
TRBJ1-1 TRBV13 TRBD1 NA CASSRQGADTEAFF TGTGCCAGCAGCAGACAGGGGGCTGACACTGAAGCTTTCTTT
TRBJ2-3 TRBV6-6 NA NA CASSGVGDTQYF TGTGCCAGCAGTGGGGTCGGAGATACGCAGTATTTT
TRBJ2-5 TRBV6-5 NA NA CASSYSRIWAETQYF TGTGCCAGCAGTTACTCTCGTATATGGGCGGAGACCCAGTACTTC
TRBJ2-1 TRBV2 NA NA CASRTNDNEQFF TGTGCCAGCAGGACGAACGACAATGAGCAGTTCTTC
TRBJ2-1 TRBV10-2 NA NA CASSGTANEQFF TGCGCCAGCAGTGGCACCGCCAATGAGCAGTTCTTC
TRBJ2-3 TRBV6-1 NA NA CASSQSEWDTQYF TGTGCCAGCAGTCAATCGGAGTGGGATACGCAGTATTTT
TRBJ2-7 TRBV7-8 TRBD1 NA CASSLETGASYEQYF TGTGCCAGCAGCTTAGAGACAGGGGCGTCCTACGAGCAGTACTTC
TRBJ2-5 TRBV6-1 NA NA CASSGTIGETQYF TGTGCCAGCAGTGGAACGATTGGGGAGACCCAGTACTTC
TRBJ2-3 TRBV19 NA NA CASSPTGGGTDTQYF TGTGCCAGTAGTCCAACAGGGGGGGGCACAGATACGCAGTATTTT
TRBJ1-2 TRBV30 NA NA CAWSETGRRNYGYTF TGTGCCTGGAGTGAAACCGGACGGAGGAACTATGGCTACACCTTC
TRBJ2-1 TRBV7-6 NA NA CASSLQGSYNEQFF TGTGCCAGCAGCTTGCAGGGCTCTTACAATGAGCAGTTCTTC
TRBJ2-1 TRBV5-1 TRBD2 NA CASSTSTSGSKDEQFF TGCGCCAGCAGCACAAGTACTAGCGGGAGTAAGGATGAGCAGTTCTTC
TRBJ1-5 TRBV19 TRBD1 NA CASTLRQGLNQPQHF TGTGCCAGTACCCTTCGACAGGGGCTAAATCAGCCCCAGCATTTT
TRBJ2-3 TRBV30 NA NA CAWDRQTRQDTQYF TGTGCCTGGGACAGACAAACCCGACAAGATACGCAGTATTTT
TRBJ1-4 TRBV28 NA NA CASGLASGSSNEKLFF TGTGCCAGCGGCTTGGCCTCTGGGTCGTCTAATGAAAAACTGTTTTTT
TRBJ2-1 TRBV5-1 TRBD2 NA CASGEGSGYNEQFF TGCGCCAGCGGTGAAGGTAGCGGGTACAATGAGCAGTTCTTC
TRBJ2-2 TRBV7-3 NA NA CASSFDRPTGELFF TGTGCCAGCAGCTTTGACAGACCCACCGGGGAGCTGTTTTTT
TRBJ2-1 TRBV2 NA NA CASSEAGAYNEQFF TGTGCCAGCAGTGAAGCGGGGGCATACAATGAGCAGTTCTTC
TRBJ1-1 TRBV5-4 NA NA CASSLGQPNAEAFF TGTGCCAGCAGCTTGGGGCAGCCGAACGCTGAAGCTTTCTTT
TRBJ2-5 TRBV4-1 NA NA CASSQVIRETQYF TGCGCCAGCAGCCAAGTAATCCGGGAGACCCAGTACTTC
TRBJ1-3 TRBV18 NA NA CASSLHHPDSGNTIYF TGTGCCAGCTCACTACACCACCCTGATTCTGGAAACACCATATATTTT
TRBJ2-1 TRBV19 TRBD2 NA CASSIVASGRADEQFF TGTGCCAGTAGTATAGTTGCTAGCGGGAGGGCCGATGAGCAGTTCTTC
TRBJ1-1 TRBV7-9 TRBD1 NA CASSLGQGSEAFF TGTGCCAGCAGCCTGGGACAGGGGTCTGAAGCTTTCTTT
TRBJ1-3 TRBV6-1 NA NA CASSPDGRPGNTIYF TGTGCCAGCAGTCCCGACGGACGGCCTGGAAACACCATATATTTT
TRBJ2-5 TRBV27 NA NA CASSLYREETQYF TGTGCCAGCAGTTTATACAGGGAAGAGACCCAGTACTTC
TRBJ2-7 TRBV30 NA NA CAWSRDGYEQYF TGTGCCTGGAGCCGGGACGGCTACGAGCAGTACTTC
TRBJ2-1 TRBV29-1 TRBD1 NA CSETGSSYNEQFF TGCAGCGAGACAGGGAGCTCCTACAATGAGCAGTTCTTC
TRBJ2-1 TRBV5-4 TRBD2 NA CASSLGTSGTYNEQFF TGTGCCAGCAGCCTCGGGACTAGCGGAACATACAATGAGCAGTTCTTC
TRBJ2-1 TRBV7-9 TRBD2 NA CASSPRTRSMGEQFF TGTGCCAGCAGCCCTCGGACTAGAAGTATGGGTGAGCAGTTCTTC
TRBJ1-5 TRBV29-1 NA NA CSVRGPSNQPQHF TGCAGCGTCCGGGGGCCTAGCAATCAGCCCCAGCATTTT
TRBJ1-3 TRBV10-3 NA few CAISESGNGGNTIYF TGTGCCATCAGTGAGTCGGGGAATGGTGGAAACACCATATATTTT
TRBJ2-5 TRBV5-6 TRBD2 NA CASSLVSLAGGETQYF TGTGCCAGCAGCTTGGTATCGCTAGCGGGAGGGGAGACCCAGTACTTC
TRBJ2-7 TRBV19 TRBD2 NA CASSIDRTRNLSREQYF TGTGCCAGTAGTATAGATCGGACTAGAAATCTTTCCCGCGAGCAGTACTTC
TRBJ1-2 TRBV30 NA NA CAWSMLDGYTF TGTGCCTGGAGTATGTTAGATGGCTACACCTTC
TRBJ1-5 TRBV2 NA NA CASSAPSNQPQHF TGTGCCAGCAGTGCTCCTAGCAATCAGCCCCAGCATTTT
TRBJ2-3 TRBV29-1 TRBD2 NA CSVVFWLAGVTDTQYF TGCAGCGTTGTTTTCTGGCTAGCGGGAGTCACAGATACGCAGTATTTT
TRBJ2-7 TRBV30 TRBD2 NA CAWSVSLGTSDYEQYF TGTGCCTGGAGTGTAAGCCTAGGGACTAGCGACTACGAGCAGTACTTC
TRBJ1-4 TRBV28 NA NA CASSRLRDGNEKLFF TGTGCCAGCAGTCGCCTTCGAGACGGTAATGAAAAACTGTTTTTT
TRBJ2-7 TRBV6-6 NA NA CASSLVEGLYEQYF TGTGCCAGCAGTTTAGTGGAGGGATTATACGAGCAGTACTTC
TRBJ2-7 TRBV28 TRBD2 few CASSLFYPTSPYEQYF TGTGCCAGCAGTTTATTTTACCCGACTAGCCCCTACGAGCAGTACTTC
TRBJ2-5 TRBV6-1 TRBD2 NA CASRGLNLETQYF TGTGCCAGCAGGGGACTAAATCTCGAGACCCAGTACTTC
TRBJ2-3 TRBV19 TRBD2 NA CASSTTSVGTDTQYF TGTGCCAGTAGTACGACTAGCGTGGGCACAGATACGCAGTATTTT
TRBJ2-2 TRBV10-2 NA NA CASKRDTNTGELFF TGCGCCAGTAAACGGGACACGAACACCGGGGAGCTGTTTTTT
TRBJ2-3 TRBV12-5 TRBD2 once CASGSLAGGYTDTQYF TGTGCTAGTGGAAGTCTAGCGGGCGGGTACACAGATACGCAGTATTTT
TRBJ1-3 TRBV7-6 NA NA CASSQPSGVGVNTIYF TGTGCCAGCAGCCAACCTTCGGGAGTGGGGGTAAACACCATATATTTT
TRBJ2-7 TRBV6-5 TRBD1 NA CASSVTGADEQYF TGTGCCAGCAGTGTAACAGGGGCGGACGAGCAGTACTTC
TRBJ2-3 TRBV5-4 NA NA CASSPGTGPDTQYF TGTGCCAGCAGCCCAGGGACTGGGCCGGATACGCAGTATTTT